This TCR beta chain originates from a study of molecular identifiers for immune sequencing clone quantification. Study-wide findings and caveats: Under 1% of molecules in naive cells, but over 97% of effector molecules, belonged to clones above 20 RNA copies. Investigators reportedly could detect spiked Jurkat TCR RNA from one cell among one million naive cells.

This CDR3 is 15 amino acids long. CDR1 is MNHEY and CDR2 is SVGAGI in the germline V gene. V lost 0 bases to trimming and J lost 5 bases, with 14 bases between them. Naive CD8 T cells were picked out by sorting for CD8+CD4-CCR7+CD45RA+. This clonotype was recorded many times. As yet, its antigen is unknown. Bulk TCR library preparation followed previously described methods with listed TCR primers. Via MiXCR, TCRdb re-called the PCR reads, giving one row per CDR3 protein. The sample has more than 300,000 distinct CDR3 sequences, about 22% seen once. This TCR came from a human donor in good health. Some libraries in this study had Jurkat cell RNA spiked in. The J gene is TRBJ2-7, the V gene TRBV6-5; D may match TRBD1 or TRBD2 (6 bases each). The sequenced sample consisted of naive CD8+ T cells from blood, with Jurkat cell RNA spiked in. As to subset: FACS-sorted CD8+CD4-CCR7+CD45RA+ naive T cells. The CDR3 loop reads CASSYSGGGLDEQYF. The DNA for the CDR3 is TGTGCCAGCAGTTACTCGGGGGGCGGGTTGGACGAGCAGTACTTC.